This TCR beta chain came from a study of blood T cell repertoires in COVID-19. Study as a whole: Acute-phase and convalescent COVID-19 samples originated in the United States, Italy and Spain.

Sequencing was performed with immunoSEQ multiplex PCR; in TCRdb, only in-frame clones are kept and a portion is missing. The table records under 400,000 clones, roughly 86% of them present only once. From germline, CDR1 is KGHDR and CDR2 SFDVKD. Trimming pared 10 bases from V and 3 bases from J, leaving 25 bases between. The CDR3 loop spans 17 amino acids. Seattle enrolled patients during active infection and tracked them longitudinally. The specimen was peripheral blood. The V and J genes are TRBV24-1 and TRBJ2-3, with D possibly being TRBD2 (6 bases). This clonotype was sampled from a woman aged 25-40 years with COVID-19, enrolled during active disease. The CDR3 protein is CATGRPGAGYGTDTQYF. CDR3 DNA: TGTGCCACGGGGAGGCCGGGAGCGGGTTATGGGACAGATACGCAGTATTTT.